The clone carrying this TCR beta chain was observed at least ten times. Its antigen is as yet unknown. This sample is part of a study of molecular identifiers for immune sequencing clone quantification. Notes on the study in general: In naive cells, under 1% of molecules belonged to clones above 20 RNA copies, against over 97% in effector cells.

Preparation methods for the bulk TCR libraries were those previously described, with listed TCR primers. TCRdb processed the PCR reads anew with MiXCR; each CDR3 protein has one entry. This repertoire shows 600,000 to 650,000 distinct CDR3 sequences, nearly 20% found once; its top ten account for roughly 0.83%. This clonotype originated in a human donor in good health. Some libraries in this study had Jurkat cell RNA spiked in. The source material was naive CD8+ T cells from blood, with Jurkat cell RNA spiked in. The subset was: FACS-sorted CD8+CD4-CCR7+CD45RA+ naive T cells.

Here the CDR3 reads CASSAAERGTEAFF. DNA for the CDR3: TGTGCCAGCAGCGCCGCGGAAAGGGGGACTGAAGCTTTCTTT. The V gene is TRBV9, the J gene TRBJ1-1; possibly TRBD1 for D (6 bases). V was pared by 3 bases and J by 5 bases, with 14 bases between. CDR1 and CDR2 (germline): SGDLS, YYNGEE. This CDR3 comprises 14 residues.